One T cell receptor (beta chain) is described in this entry. V gave up 6 bases and J gave up 4 bases; unmatched junction bases: 5. Germline assignment: CDR1 SGDLS and CDR2 YYNGEE. The CDR3 has 14 residues. This sample was taken from a study of shared clonotypes between healthy human individuals. Overall study context: With ages of 18 to 49, the donors were a couple of women and a few men.

Original analysis: Junction-only sequences without quality scores came from ImmunoSEQ, so filtering differed. The table came from immunoSEQ multiplex PCR; TCRdb's copy has only in-frame clones and leaves some out. The V and J calls and the clone size are those of that table, but D and trimming were determined from the DNA. The sample has 1.4 million or so clones, around 98.5% seen once. What was sequenced was naive CD4+ T cells sorted from blood. Described subset: CD45RA+ positively selected. This clonotype was sampled from a man aged 30 to 39 in good health. V and J are TRBV9 and TRBJ2-2, with TRBD2 identical over 8 bases. CDR3: CASKLAATTGELFF. The CDR3 bases are TGTGCCAGCAAACTAGCGGCCACCACCGGGGAGCTGTTTTTT.